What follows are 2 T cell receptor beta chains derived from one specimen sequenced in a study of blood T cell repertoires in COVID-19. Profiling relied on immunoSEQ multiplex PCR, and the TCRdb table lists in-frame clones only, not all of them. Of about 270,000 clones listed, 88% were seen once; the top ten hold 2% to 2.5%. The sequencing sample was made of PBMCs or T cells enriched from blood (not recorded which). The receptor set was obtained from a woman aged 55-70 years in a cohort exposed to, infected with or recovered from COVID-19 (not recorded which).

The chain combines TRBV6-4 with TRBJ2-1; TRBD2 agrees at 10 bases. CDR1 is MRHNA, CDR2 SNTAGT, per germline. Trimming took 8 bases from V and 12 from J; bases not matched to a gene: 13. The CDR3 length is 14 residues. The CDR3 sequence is CASAPRASGSPQFF. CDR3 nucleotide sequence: TGTGCCAGCGCACCTAGGGCTAGCGGGAGCCCGCAGTTCTTC.

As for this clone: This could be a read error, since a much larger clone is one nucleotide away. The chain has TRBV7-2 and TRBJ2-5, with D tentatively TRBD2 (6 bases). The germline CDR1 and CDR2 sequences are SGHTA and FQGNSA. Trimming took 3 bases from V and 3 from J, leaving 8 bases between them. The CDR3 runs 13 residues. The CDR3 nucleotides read TGTGCCAGCAGCTTGTGGGGGGAAGAGACCCAGTACTTC. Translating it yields CASSLWGEETQYF.